The entry below gives a single T cell receptor (beta chain) sequence along with its context. Its antigen is still unknown. This sample is part of a study of T cell repertoires in cytomegalovirus infection. Study summary: An indication of both CMV infection and matching HLA type came from public TCR beta signatures.

From the reads, TCRdb called clonotypes with MiXCR, one entry per CDR3 protein. The table has about 920,000 distinct CDR3 sequences, 30% to 40% seen once. Source: cultured CD8+ T cells from PBMCs, taken from culture after CMV antigen stimulation. The origin of this receptor is a human donor in good health (CMV status not recorded). Some clones in this sample may be carry-over from other donors' samples.

CDR3: CAISDPDISNQPQHF. In DNA, the CDR3 is TGTGCCATCAGTGACCCCGACATTAGCAATCAGCCCCAGCATTTT. V and J are TRBV10-3 and TRBJ1-5; D is undetermined. V was shortened by 3 bases and J by 0 bases, with 9 bases between the two germline ends. CDR1 and CDR2 from the germline V gene are ENHRY and SYGVKD. This CDR3 spans 15 amino acids.